This entry lists 25 T cell receptor beta chains sequenced from one sample in a study of T cells after yellow fever vaccination. Each CDR3 protein gets one entry after TCRdb re-called the 5' RACE reads with MiXCR. The table lists some 320,000 distinct CDR3 sequences, 8.7% of them singletons. The sequencing used CD4+ T cells sorted from PBMCs, collected 5 days after the yellow fever booster vaccination. The receptors derive from a man younger than 30 who received the YFV17D yellow fever vaccine.

In its sample, this clonotype was seen a few times. V usage is TRBV20-1 and J usage is TRBJ1-2; D may be TRBD1 (5 bases). This CDR3 comprises 13 residues. In germline, CDR1 is DFQATT, CDR2 SNEGSKA (reference sequence). Trimming removed 1 base from V and 5 bases from J, with 11 bases in between. The DNA for the CDR3 is TGCAGTGCTAGAGTCGAGCAGGGATATGGCTACACCTTC. This translates into CSARVEQGYGYTF.

J is TRBJ1-6 and V is TRBV6-5, with TRBD1 identical over 7 bases. The junction had 5 bases not matched to a gene; V was cut back by 0 bases and J by 15 bases. The CDR3 totals 13 residues. Germline V gives CDR1 MNHEY, CDR2 SVGAGI. CDR3 amino acids: CASSYSRGLGLHF. For the CDR3, the DNA is TGTGCCAGCAGTTACTCGAGGGGGCTTGGCCTCCACTTT.

This clonotype was counted a few times. CDR3 nucleotide sequence: TGTGCCAGCAGACAGAGGAACACTGAAGCTTTCTTT. This translates into CASRQRNTEAFF. This chain joins TRBV7-9 and TRBJ1-1, with D uncertain. This CDR3 spans 12 amino acids. Trimming cost V 6 bases and J 1 base, with 6 bases left between them. The germline V gene encodes CDR1 SEHNR and CDR2 FQNEAQ (reference sequence). The full variable domain, with the rest looked up from reference TRBV7-9 and TRBJ1-1, is DTGVSQNPRHKITKRGQNVTFRCDPISEHNRLYWYRQTLGQGPEFLTYFQNEAQLEKSRLLSDRFSAERPKGSFSTLEIQRTEQGDSAMYLCASRQRNTEAFFGQGTRLTVV.

This clonotype was observed a few times. The chain carries TRBV29-1 and TRBJ1-6, with TRBD1 matching 7 bases. The germline CDR1 and CDR2 sequences are SQVTM and ANQGSEA. The CDR3 runs 13 residues. After removal of 7 bases from V and 3 bases from J, the junction contained 3 bases not matched to a gene. The CDR3 coding sequence is TGCAGCGCCGGGACAGACTATAATTCACCCCTCCACTTT. This codes for CSAGTDYNSPLHF. Variable domain in full (rest from reference TRBV29-1 and TRBJ1-6): SAVISQKPSRDICQRGTSLTIQCQVDSQVTMMFWYRQQPGQSLTLIATANQGSEATYESGFVIDKFPISRPNLTFSTLTVSNMSPEDSSIYLCSAGTDYNSPLHFGNGTRLTVT.

This clonotype occurred many times. The genes are TRBV20-1 and TRBJ2-4; D tentatively fits TRBD1 or TRBD2 (5 bases each). Per the germline V gene, CDR1 is DFQATT and CDR2 is SNEGSKA (reference sequence). Trimming took off 1 base at V and 7 bases at J, with 11 bases between the two ends. This CDR3 is built from 13 residues. CDR3 coding DNA: TGCAGTGCTAGAGGGGCAGGGACGAACATTCAGTACTTC. As protein: CSARGAGTNIQYF.

V and J are TRBV11-2 and TRBJ1-2; D ambiguous. The CDR3 loop spans 11 amino acids. Germline-derived CDR1 and CDR2 are SGHAT and FQNNGV. V gave up 4 bases and J gave up 8 bases, with 8 bases separating them. The chain's CDR3 is CASSYPDGYTF. The CDR3 DNA sequence: TGTGCCAGCAGCTACCCGGACGGCTACACCTTC.

In its sample, this clonotype was seen a few times. The V and J genes are TRBV28 and TRBJ1-6, with D possibly matching TRBD1 (6 bases). Trimming pared 6 bases from V and 10 bases from J, leaving 10 bases between. The V gene's germline CDR1 is MDHEN and CDR2 SYDVKM. The CDR3 sequence is 12 residues long. CDR3: CASRSQGSPLHF. For the CDR3, the DNA is TGTGCCAGCAGGTCACAGGGATCACCCCTCCACTTT.

In regard to this clonotype: Its ends do not fully match the called genes, so a read error is possible. The J gene is TRBJ1-5, the V gene TRBV4-1, with 9 nucleotides matching TRBD1. The CDR3 is made up of 15 amino acids. The germline CDR1 and CDR2 sequences are MGHRA and YSYEKL. The CDR3 nucleotides are TGCGCCAGCAGGGGTGGGGGACAGGGTTTTCAGCCCAAGCATTTT. Its protein product is CASRGGGQGFQPKHF.

This clonotype was recorded many times. The genes are TRBV12-3 or TRBV12-4 and TRBJ2-5, with D possibly being TRBD2 (5 bases). The CDR3 is made up of 15 amino acids. Trimming removed 6 bases from V and 5 bases from J, with 19 bases in between. CDR3 loop: CASSRRVYGVETQYF. In nucleotides, the CDR3 is TGTGCCAGCAGCCGACGGGTGTACGGGGTGGAGACCCAGTACTTC.

This clonotype was counted only a few times. This rearrangement joins TRBV28 to TRBJ1-3; no reliable D call. The CDR3 totals 15 residues. V lost 6 bases to trimming and J lost 0 bases, with 12 bases between them. The germline V gene has CDR1 MDHEN and CDR2 SYDVKM. CDR3 loop: CASSSPVVSGNTIYF. As DNA, the CDR3 is TGTGCCAGCAGCTCGCCCGTTGTCTCTGGAAACACCATATATTTT.

This clonotype occurred many times. This rearrangement joins TRBV3-1 to TRBJ1-2, with 9 bases identical to TRBD1. The CDR3 runs 15 residues. The germline gives CDR1 LGHDT, CDR2 YNNKEL (reference sequence). V lost 4 bases and J lost 5; bases outside the gene matches: 8. The CDR3 bases are TGTGCCAGCAGCCCGTCAGGGACAGGGTCGTATGGCTACACCTTC. Amino acid sequence: CASSPSGTGSYGYTF.

The rearrangement uses TRBV4-3 and TRBJ2-3; D may be TRBD2 (6 bases). The ends were cut back, 4 bases at V and 7 bases at J, with 15 bases in the middle. CDR1 is LGHNA and CDR2 is YSLEER in the germline V gene. The CDR3 has 14 residues. The CDR3 loop reads CASSRPGGRNTQYF. As DNA, the CDR3 is TGCGCCAGCAGCCGTCCCGGGGGACGAAATACGCAGTATTTT.

This clonotype was counted many times. The V and J genes are TRBV4-3 and TRBJ1-1; the D is unclear. The CDR3 spans 14 residues. V dropped 4 bases and J dropped 1 base, with 10 bases sitting between them. CDR1 LGHNA and CDR2 YSLEER come from the germline V gene. The CDR3 loop is CASSRHTSNTEAFF. The CDR3 nucleotides read TGCGCCAGCAGCCGCCATACTTCGAACACTGAAGCTTTCTTT.

In its sample, this clonotype was seen a few times. This chain links TRBV12-3 or TRBV12-4 with TRBJ1-2, with 10 bases identical to TRBD1. The CDR3 runs 14 residues. V was clipped by 6 bases and J by 6 bases; unmatched bases: 7. CDR3 sequence: CASRLGQGTDGYTF. In DNA, the CDR3 is TGTGCCAGCAGATTGGGACAGGGGACGGATGGCTACACCTTC.

The V call is TRBV20-1, the J call TRBJ1-5; D is uncertain. The CDR3 is 14 residues long. The V gene's germline CDR1 is DFQATT and CDR2 SNEGSKA (reference sequence). V lost 3 bases to trimming and J lost 9 bases, with 18 bases between them. Written as DNA, the CDR3 is TGCAGTGCTAGCCCCCTCCGACTCCAAGGGCCCCAGCATTTT. This gives the protein CSASPLRLQGPQHF.

The chain links TRBV7-2 to TRBJ1-5; weak D call: TRBD1 (5 bases). V was trimmed by 0 bases and J by 7 bases, leaving 19 bases between them. Germline CDR1 is SGHTA and CDR2 is FQGNSA. The CDR3 sequence is 17 residues long. The CDR3 reads CASSLAGGRGVKQPQHF. CDR3 nucleotide sequence: TGTGCCAGCAGCTTAGCCGGGGGGAGGGGAGTTAAGCAGCCCCAGCATTTT.

This clonotype was found many times. This chain links TRBV7-3 with TRBJ1-4; 9 bases match TRBD1. Germline CDR1 and CDR2: SGHTA and FQGTGA. The CDR3 consists of 15 residues. J was trimmed by 11 bases and V by 2 bases; bases with no gene match: 9. The CDR3 loop reads CASSLEGGQGRKLFF. In DNA form, the CDR3 reads TGTGCCAGCAGCTTAGAGGGGGGACAGGGCCGCAAACTGTTTTTT.

This clonotype was detected a few times. The genes are TRBV5-1 and TRBJ2-2; TRBD2 matches at 7 bases. The CDR3 totals 15 residues. The ends lost 5 bases at V and 0 bases at J; junction bases unmatched: 4. CDR1 is SGHRS, CDR2 YFSETQ, per germline. The CDR3 DNA sequence: TGCGCCAGCAGATCACTAGCGACGAACACCGGGGAGCTGTTTTTT. Its protein is CASRSLATNTGELFF.

This clonotype was detected many times. DNA of the CDR3: TGTGCCAGCAGTTCCCACAGGGGTTATGAGCAGTTCTTC. Translated, it gives CASSSHRGYEQFF. V and J are TRBV12-3 or TRBV12-4 and TRBJ2-1, with TRBD1 matching over 7 bases. V trimming: 4 bases; J trimming: 8 bases; junction bases outside the gene matches: 5. CDR3 length: 13 residues.

This clonotype has ten or more counts. A junction boundary mismatches the germline segment, possibly from a read error. The chain joins TRBV5-1 to TRBJ1-1, with D possibly matching TRBD1 (5 bases). CDR3 length equals 14 residues. The germline V gene encodes CDR1 SGHRS and CDR2 YFSETQ. The CDR3 reads CASSLGPANTEAFF. For the CDR3, the DNA is TGTGCCAGCAGCTTGGGGCCCGCGAACACTGAAGCTTTCTTT.

The table lists this clonotype with many counts. The chain carries TRBV7-2 and TRBJ1-1; 11 bases map to TRBD1. Germline V gene sequence: CDR1 SGHTA, CDR2 FQGNSA. Losses at the gene ends were 4 bases for V and 11 bases for J; bases not matched to a gene: 9. This CDR3 spans 14 amino acids. The CDR3, as DNA: TGTGCCAGCAGCTCTGGACAGGGGGCCGTAGGGGCTTTCTTT. Translation: CASSSGQGAVGAFF. The full variable domain, its missing parts supplied by reference TRBV7-2 and TRBJ1-1, is GAGVSQSPSNKVTEKGKDVELRCDPISGHTALYWYRQSLGQGLEFLIYFQGNSAPDKSGLPSDRFSAERTGGSVSTLTIQRTQQEDSAVYLCASSSGQGAVGAFFGQGTRLTVV.

In this sample, this clonotype turned up a few times. CDR3 in DNA: TGCGCCAGCAGCCAAGACGGGGGGACACCGAACACTGAAGCTTTCTTT. Protein sequence: CASSQDGGTPNTEAFF. The rearrangement joins TRBV4-3 to TRBJ1-1; weak D call: TRBD1 (6 bases). With 0 bases removed from V and 1 base from J, the gap between germline ends came to 12 bases. CDR1 is LGHNA, CDR2 YSLEER, per germline. The CDR3 consists of 16 residues.

The chain carries TRBV10-3 and TRBJ2-3; D may be TRBD1 or TRBD2 (6 bases each). Germline-derived CDR1 and CDR2 are ENHRY and SYGVKD. The CDR3 length is 15 residues. Trimming shortened V by 5 bases and J by 1 base, and 13 bases separated the two germline ends. The CDR3 protein is CAISPGGAGTDTQYF. The CDR3 nucleotides are TGTGCCATCAGTCCCGGGGGCGCCGGCACAGATACGCAGTATTTT.

Details on this clonotype: Germline and junction disagree at one end, which may indicate a read error. V is TRBV30 and J is TRBJ2-7; a possible D gene is TRBD2 (5 bases). This CDR3 has 14 amino acids. Germline values: CDR1 GTSNPN, CDR2 SVGIG (reference sequence). As DNA, the CDR3 is TGTGCCTGGAGTGTATTGAGGGCCCGAGTCATCTGGCACTTC. Protein: CAWSVLRARVIWHF.

This clonotype was seen only a few times. The chain couples TRBV7-8 to TRBJ2-6; D possibly corresponds to TRBD1 (6 bases). The CDR3 is made up of 19 amino acids. V was clipped by 0 bases and J by 0 bases, with 15 bases between them. CDR1 SGHVS and CDR2 FQNEAQ come from the germline V gene. This CDR3 reads CASSLARTGLSSGANVLTF. For the CDR3, the DNA is TGTGCCAGCAGCTTAGCACGTACAGGGCTAAGCTCTGGGGCCAACGTCCTGACTTTC.